A single sample gave rise to the 27 T cell receptor beta chains below, sequenced in a study of blood T cells in healthy people across ages. Next came a second PCR, run for about 7 to 12 cycles, which used a sample-barcoded 5' primer along with a J-beta primer mix. Each CDR3 protein gets one entry after TCRdb re-called the 5' RACE reads with MiXCR. The sample carries approximately 690,000 distinct CDR3 sequences, 58% recorded once. The sequenced material came from blood. The receptors shown here come from a man in his 60s in good health.

This clonotype appeared a few times. One junction end disagrees with the germline gene, perhaps due to a read error. The rearrangement links TRBV12-5 to TRBJ2-5; a weak D match, TRBD1 (6 bases). Germline CDR1 LGHNT, CDR2 FRNRAP. This CDR3 is 13 amino acids long. The CDR3 nucleotides are TGTGCTAGTGCTTTGACAGGACAAGAGACCCAGTACTTC. Translation: CASALTGQETQYF.

The chain joins TRBV4-1 to TRBJ2-1; 9 nucleotides agree with TRBD2. V was pared by 0 bases and J by 3 bases, with 6 bases of the junction left unmatched. The CDR3 has 17 residues. Germline CDR1 reads MGHRA; CDR2 reads YSYEKL. The CDR3 bases are TGCGCCAGCAGCCAAGATCGAGCGGGGGGCCTCTACAATGAGCAGTTCTTC. It is translated as CASSQDRAGGLYNEQFF.

This chain joins TRBV18 and TRBJ2-1, with D possibly being TRBD2 (6 bases). The CDR3 consists of 13 residues. CDR1 and CDR2 (germline): KGHSH, LQKENI. Between the trimmed V and J ends, which lost 7 bases and 6 bases, there was a span of 13 bases. The DNA for the CDR3 is TGTGCCAGCTTGGGGGGAACCTGCAATGAGCAGTTCTTC. Translation gives CASLGGTCNEQFF.

This sequence joins TRBV7-2 and TRBJ2-7; D is perhaps TRBD2 (6 bases). Matching the DNA end better, TRBJ2-4 makes the J call doubtful. CDR3 length: 15 amino acids. Germline CDR1 SGHTA, CDR2 FQGNSA. The chain's CDR3 is CASSYNTGSGNIQYF. As DNA, the CDR3 is TGTGCCAGCAGCTATAACACCGGGAGCGGAAACATTCAGTACTTC.

The chain joins TRBV7-9 to TRBJ2-5; D is perhaps TRBD2 (6 bases). The CDR3 loop spans 15 amino acids. Between the trimmed V and J ends, which lost 2 bases and 5 bases, there was a span of 15 bases. Germline CDR1 SEHNR, CDR2 FQNEAQ (reference sequence). CDR3 loop: CASSLREAWGETQYF. Here the CDR3 DNA reads TGTGCCAGCAGCTTAAGGGAGGCGTGGGGGGAGACCCAGTACTTC.

The V gene is TRBV20-1, the J gene TRBJ1-1; D may be TRBD1 (5 bases). Trimming removed 3 bases at V and 0 bases at J, with 11 bases between. The CDR3 is 14 amino acids. From germline, CDR1 is DFQATT and CDR2 SNEGSKA (reference sequence). The CDR3: CSARREDMNTEAFF. The CDR3 nucleotides are TGCAGTGCTAGGAGGGAGGACATGAACACTGAAGCTTTCTTT.

This clonotype was counted between two and nine times. This sequence joins TRBV20-1 and TRBJ2-7; unclear D gene. The V end lost 6 bases, the J end lost 0 bases, and 18 bases lay between the germline ends. CDR1 is DFQATT and CDR2 is SNEGSKA in the germline V gene (reference sequence). This CDR3 is 15 amino acids long. This CDR3 is CSATSRTGSSYEQYF. CDR3 bases: TGCAGTGCCACGTCTCGGACGGGTAGCTCCTACGAGCAGTACTTC.

Worth noting for this clonotype: The junction and the germline gene differ at one end; a read error may be behind it. The chain is built from TRBV2 and TRBJ1-4; D perhaps matches TRBD1 (6 bases). This CDR3 has 14 amino acids. The germline CDR1 and CDR2 sequences are SNHLY and FYNNEI. The CDR3 DNA is TGTGCCGGCAGTGTTTTACAGGGTAATGAAAAACTGTTTTTT. Protein sequence: CAGSVLQGNEKLFF.

V is TRBV10-3 and J is TRBJ1-1, with D perhaps TRBD1 (5 bases). The CDR3 runs 15 residues. Per the germline V gene, CDR1 is ENHRY and CDR2 is SYGVKD. V gave up 1 base and J gave up 2 bases, with 11 bases separating them. CDR3 bases: TGTGCCATCAGTGAGTTTGGGACGGCCAACACTGAAGCTTTCTTT. Translation: CAISEFGTANTEAFF.

V is TRBV20-1 and J is TRBJ1-4, with a weak D call TRBD1 (5 bases). Germline values: CDR1 DFQATT, CDR2 SNEGSKA (reference sequence). The CDR3 contains 14 residues. V was pared by 5 bases and J by 7 bases, with 17 bases between. In DNA, the CDR3 is TGCAGTGCTCAGACAGTTAATGAAGGTGAAAAACTGTTTTTT. Its translation is CSAQTVNEGEKLFF.

The rearrangement links TRBV20-1 to TRBJ2-4; no definite D call. The end of the DNA is better explained by TRBJ2-7, so the J call may be wrong. The CDR3 length is 13 residues. The germline gives CDR1 DFQATT, CDR2 SNEGSKA (reference sequence). CDR3 loop: CSAETDTPYEQYF. CDR3 bases: TGCAGTGCCGAAACTGACACCCCCTACGAGCAGTACTTC.

Only a few counts were recorded for this clonotype. The chain has TRBV12-3 or TRBV12-4 and TRBJ2-1; D remains ambiguous. The CDR3 has 12 amino acids. V was shortened by 6 bases and J by 7 bases, with 10 bases between the two germline ends. The CDR3 sequence is CASSPGRNEQFF. For the CDR3, the DNA is TGTGCCAGCAGCCCAGGACGGAATGAGCAGTTCTTC.

The chain combines TRBV4-1 with TRBJ1-6, with 9 nucleotides matching TRBD1. J was trimmed by 11 bases and V by 1 base; bases with no gene match: 9. The CDR3 contains 16 residues. Germline loops: CDR1 MGHRA, CDR2 YSYEKL. The CDR3 protein is CASSQVQGANQTPLHF. The CDR3 DNA sequence: TGCGCCAGCAGCCAAGTACAGGGGGCGAATCAGACACCCCTCCACTTT.

This rearrangement joins TRBV10-3 to TRBJ2-5, with 8 bases matching TRBD2. The CDR3 totals 18 residues. V was pared by 8 bases and J by 0 bases, with 17 bases of the junction left unmatched. In germline, CDR1 is ENHRY, CDR2 SYGVKD. CDR3 region: CAISTGVAGSTYQETQYF. The CDR3 nucleotides read TGTGCCATCTCCACTGGGGTAGCGGGGTCGACGTACCAAGAGACCCAGTACTTC.

The CDR3 nucleotides are TGTGCCACCAGTGATTCGGGGGAGCCCCAGCATTTT. It translates to CATSDSGEPQHF. The V and J genes are TRBV24-1 and TRBJ1-5, with a weak D call TRBD1 (5 bases). The length of the CDR3 is 12 residues. V was clipped by 2 bases and J by 8 bases, with 6 bases between them. In germline, CDR1 is KGHDR, CDR2 SFDVKD.

The chain joins TRBV5-1 to TRBJ2-5; TRBD1 is a possible D gene (6 bases). This CDR3 is built from 16 residues. V lost 3 bases, J lost 5 bases, and 20 bases lay in between. Germline V gene data show CDR1 as SGHRS and CDR2 as YFSETQ. The DNA for the CDR3 is TGCGCCAGCAGCTCGAGGGCGCTCCAGGGGAGCGAGACCCAGTACTTC. Amino acids: CASSSRALQGSETQYF.

The V and J genes are TRBV6-5 and TRBJ2-7; D is unresolved. The germline V gene encodes CDR1 MNHEY and CDR2 SVGAGI. The CDR3 covers 14 residues. Trimming cost V 5 bases and J 0 bases, with 11 bases left between them. The CDR3, as DNA: TGTGCCAGCAGTCACCGGGCCGACTCCTACGAGCAGTACTTC. It yields the protein CASSHRADSYEQYF.

The table lists this clonotype with many counts. The chain uses TRBV2 and TRBJ2-5; D may be TRBD2 (6 bases). V gave up 9 bases and J gave up 2 bases, with 13 bases separating them. The germline V gene encodes CDR1 SNHLY and CDR2 FYNNEI. This CDR3 region has 13 residues. The CDR3 DNA reads TGTGCCAGTACCGGGACTCGACAAGAGACCCAGTACTTC. Its protein is CASTGTRQETQYF.

The chain has TRBV5-1 and TRBJ2-5; 8 bases match TRBD1. The CDR3 spans 15 residues. Germline loops: CDR1 SGHRS, CDR2 YFSETQ. Trimming at V came to 7 bases and at J to 2 bases, leaving 10 bases not matched to a gene. In DNA form, the CDR3 reads TGCGCCAGCGACGAAGGACAGGGATCACAAGAGACCCAGTACTTC. This codes for CASDEGQGSQETQYF.

The chain uses TRBV24-1 and TRBJ2-1; 8 bases map to TRBD1. With 2 bases clipped from V and 8 bases from J, the junction kept 7 bases outside the gene matches. The CDR3 extends over 15 amino acids. Germline V CDR1 and CDR2: KGHDR, SFDVKD. The CDR3 sequence: CATSDWGTGSDEQFF. The DNA for the CDR3 is TGTGCCACCAGTGATTGGGGGACAGGCTCGGATGAGCAGTTCTTC.

Only one count was recorded for this clonotype. An end of the junction does not agree with germline; a read error may underlie this. The rearrangement links TRBV6-6 to TRBJ2-7; D is ambiguous. The J call is doubtful: the DNA matches TRBJ2-5 better. The CDR3 is 11 residues long. The V gene's germline CDR1 is MNHNY and CDR2 SVGAGI (reference sequence). The DNA for the CDR3 is TGTACCAGCAGTTACCAGGAGACCCAGTACTTC. Its protein product is CTSSYQETQYF.

The chain couples TRBV21-1 to TRBJ1-5; TRBD1 was called by the table and not checked on the DNA. TRBV21-1 is listed as a pseudogene. The CDR3 covers 17 residues. CDR3 residues: CASSRGTGTHSNQPQHF. The CDR3 DNA follows: TGTGCCAGCAGCAGAGGAACAGGGACTCATAGCAATCAGCCCCAGCATTTT.

The chain links TRBV9 to TRBJ2-7; the match to TRBD2 covers 11 bases. With V trimmed by 4 bases and J by 3 bases, 6 bases remained unmatched. There are 15 residues in the CDR3. In germline, CDR1 is SGDLS, CDR2 YYNGEE. The CDR3 DNA reads TGTGCCAGCAGCCCCAGACTAGCGGGGATCTACGAGCAGTACTTC. Translation: CASSPRLAGIYEQYF.

The chain combines TRBV20-1 with TRBJ2-3; D unresolved. This CDR3 contains 14 residues. V lost 2 bases and J lost 4, with 13 bases in between. In germline, CDR1 is DFQATT, CDR2 SNEGSKA (reference sequence). This chain's CDR3 is CSARWAGIPDTQYF. In DNA form, the CDR3 reads TGCAGTGCTAGATGGGCAGGAATCCCAGATACGCAGTATTTT.

This rearrangement joins TRBV29-1 to TRBJ1-1; the D is unclear. The ends were cut back, 7 bases at V and 3 bases at J, with 12 bases in the middle. The germline CDR1 and CDR2 sequences are SQVTM and ANQGSEA. This CDR3 has 12 amino acids. In DNA, the CDR3 is TGCAGCGCCCGGACGGGTGACACTGAAGCTTTCTTT. Protein product: CSARTGDTEAFF.

The rearrangement links TRBV6-5 to TRBJ2-5; 16 nucleotides match TRBD2. The CDR3 is made up of 21 amino acids. Germline V CDR1 and CDR2: MNHEY, SVGAGI. V shed 2 bases, J shed 5 bases, and the junction held 17 bases outside the gene matches. The CDR3 bases are TGTGCCAGCAGTTACCCACCGGGACTAGCGGGGGGGCGGTATTTGGTGGAGACCCAGTACTTC. Translation: CASSYPPGLAGGRYLVETQYF.

This clonotype was found a few times. The rearrangement uses TRBV11-2 and TRBJ2-5; 10 bases align to TRBD2. Near its end, the DNA agrees better with TRBJ2-7, so the J call may be wrong. The CDR3 contains 18 residues. CDR1 is SGHAT, CDR2 FQNNGV, per germline. The CDR3 reads CASSQWRGLSGGWSEQYF. The CDR3 DNA reads TGTGCCAGCAGCCAATGGAGAGGTCTTAGCGGGGGGTGGAGCGAGCAGTACTTC.